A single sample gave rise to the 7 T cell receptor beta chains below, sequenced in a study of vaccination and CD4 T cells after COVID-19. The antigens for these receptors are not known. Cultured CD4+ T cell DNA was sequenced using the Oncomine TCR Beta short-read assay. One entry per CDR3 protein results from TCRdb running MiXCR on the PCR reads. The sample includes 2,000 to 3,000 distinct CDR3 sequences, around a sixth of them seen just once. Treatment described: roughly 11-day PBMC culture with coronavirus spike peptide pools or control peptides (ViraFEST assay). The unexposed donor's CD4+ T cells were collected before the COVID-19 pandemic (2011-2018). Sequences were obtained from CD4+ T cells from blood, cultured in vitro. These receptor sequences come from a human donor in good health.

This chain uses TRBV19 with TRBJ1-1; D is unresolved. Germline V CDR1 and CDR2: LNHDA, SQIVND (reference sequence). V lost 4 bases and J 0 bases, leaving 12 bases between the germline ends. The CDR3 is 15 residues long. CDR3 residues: CASSKRRTLNTEAFF. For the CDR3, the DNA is TGTGCCAGTAGTAAAAGGCGAACTTTGAACACTGAAGCTTTCTTT. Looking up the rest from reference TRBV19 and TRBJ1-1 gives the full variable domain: DGGITQSPKYLFRKEGQNVTLSCEQNLNHDAMYWYRQDPGQGLRLIYYSQIVNDFQKGDIAEGYSVSREKKESFPLTVTSAQKNPTAFYLCASSKRRTLNTEAFFGQGTRLTVV.

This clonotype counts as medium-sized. This CDR3 is CASSKYRDYQETQYF. The CDR3 region has the DNA TGTGCCAGCAGCAAATACCGGGACTACCAAGAGACCCAGTACTTC. The chain is built from TRBV7-2 and TRBJ2-5, with D tentatively TRBD2 (6 bases). V lost 5 bases and J lost 0, with 13 bases in between. The germline CDR1 and CDR2 sequences are SGHTA and FQGNSA. The CDR3 extends over 15 amino acids. The variable domain in full, completed from reference TRBV7-2 and TRBJ2-5, reads GAGVSQSPSNKVTEKGKDVELRCDPISGHTALYWYRQSLGQGLEFLIYFQGNSAPDKSGLPSDRFSAERTGGSVSTLTIQRTQQEDSAVYLCASSKYRDYQETQYFGPGTRLLVL.

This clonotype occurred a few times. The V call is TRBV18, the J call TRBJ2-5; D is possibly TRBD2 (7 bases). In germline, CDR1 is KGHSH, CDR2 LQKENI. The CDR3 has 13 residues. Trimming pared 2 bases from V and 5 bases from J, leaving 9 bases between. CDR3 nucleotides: TGTGCCAGCTCACCAGGGGGGGCCGAGACCCAGTACTTC. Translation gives CASSPGGAETQYF.

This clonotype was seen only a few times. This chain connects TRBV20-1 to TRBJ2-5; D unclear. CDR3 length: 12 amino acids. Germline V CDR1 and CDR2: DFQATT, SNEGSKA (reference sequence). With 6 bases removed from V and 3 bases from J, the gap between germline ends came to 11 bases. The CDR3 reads CSAAPREETQYF. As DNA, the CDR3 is TGCAGTGCCGCGCCACGAGAAGAGACCCAGTACTTC.

The CDR3 loop is CASSPDWGRTYEQYF. CDR3 DNA: TGTGCCAGCAGCCCTGATTGGGGCAGAACCTACGAGCAGTACTTC. The rearrangement joins TRBV7-2 to TRBJ2-7; D might be TRBD1 (5 bases). Deletions cut 5 bases from V and 2 bases from J, with 16 bases between. The CDR3 sequence is 15 residues long. Germline V gene sequence: CDR1 SGHTA, CDR2 FQGNSA.

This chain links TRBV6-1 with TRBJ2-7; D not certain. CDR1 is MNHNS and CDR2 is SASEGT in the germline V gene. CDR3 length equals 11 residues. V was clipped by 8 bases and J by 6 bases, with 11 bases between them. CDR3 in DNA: TGTGCCAGCGGATTTTACGGCGAGCAGTACTTC. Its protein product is CASGFYGEQYF.

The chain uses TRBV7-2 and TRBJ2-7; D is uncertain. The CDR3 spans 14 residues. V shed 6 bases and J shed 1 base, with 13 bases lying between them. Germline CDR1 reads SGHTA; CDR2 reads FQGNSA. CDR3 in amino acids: CASSSDRQSYEQYF. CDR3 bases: TGTGCCAGCAGTTCCGATCGTCAATCCTACGAGCAGTACTTC.